Reported below is one TCR beta chain. The CDR3 spans 16 residues. Germline V gene lookup returns CDR1 MDHEN and CDR2 SYDVKM. V shed 4 bases, J shed 4 bases, and the junction held 10 bases outside the gene matches. Patients from Seattle were sampled longitudinally, starting during active infection. This specimen belongs to a study of blood T cell repertoires in COVID-19. As processed by the authors: The assay estimated nucleated cells by amplifying reference gene primers. The assay was immunoSEQ multiplex PCR, and TCRdb's table has in-frame clones only and misses some. The DNA gave D and trimming, while V, J and clone size come from that table. This sample has approximately 350,000 clones, with about 88% found just once.

Sequenced sample: peripheral blood. This sequence joins TRBV28 and TRBJ2-7, with 10 bases identical to TRBD1. This TCR derives from a woman in her 70s with COVID-19, enrolled during active disease. The CDR3, as DNA: TGTGCCAGCAGTTCCAACCTCGGGACAGGGGAATACGAGCAGTACTTC. This codes for CASSSNLGTGEYEQYF.